The clone carrying this T cell receptor (beta chain) was observed many times. Its antigen remains unknown. These data are taken from a study of regulatory T cells in long-lasting Graves disease. Study-level points and caveats: Persistent disease was characterized by preferential usage of TRBV28, TRBJ1-2 and TRBJ2-5.

Time point indicated: newly diagnosed GD, antithyroid drugs for less than 3 months. Generation of the TCR library employed RNA extracted from PBMCs. Construction of the TCR beta libraries employed iRepertoire HTBI primers in conjunction with Arm-PCR of CDR3 regions. In TCRdb, the multiplex PCR reads were re-called with MiXCR into one record per CDR3 protein. The top ten hold more than 15% of the sample, which has over 350,000 distinct CDR3 sequences, approximately 14% seen once. Trimming cost V 6 bases and J 0 bases; bases outside gene matches: 10. The CDR3 loop spans 18 amino acids. Germline V lookup: CDR1 MDHEN, CDR2 SYDVKM. The same data also contributed to another study, on T cells in Graves' hyperthyroidism and ophthalmopathy. From that paper: Diagnosis of hyperthyroidism was new in patients aged 18 to 65, and its duration was under 2 months.

The chain carries TRBV28 and TRBJ2-5, with 13 bases lining up with TRBD2. The receptor was isolated from a woman between 45 and 60 years old with Graves disease. The material was peripheral blood mononuclear cells (PBMCs), obtained at new diagnosis, from a patient treated with antithyroid drugs. CDR3 loop: CASRSTSGRANYQETQYF. The CDR3 DNA reads as TGTGCCAGCAGAAGTACTAGCGGGAGGGCTAACTACCAAGAGACCCAGTACTTC. The entire variable domain, with the rest obtained from reference TRBV28 and TRBJ2-5, is as follows: DVKVTQSSRYLVKRTGEKVFLECVQDMDHENMFWYRQDPGLGLRLIYFSYDVKMKEKGDIPEGYSVSREKKERFSLILESASTNQTSMYLCASRSTSGRANYQETQYFGPGTRLLVL.